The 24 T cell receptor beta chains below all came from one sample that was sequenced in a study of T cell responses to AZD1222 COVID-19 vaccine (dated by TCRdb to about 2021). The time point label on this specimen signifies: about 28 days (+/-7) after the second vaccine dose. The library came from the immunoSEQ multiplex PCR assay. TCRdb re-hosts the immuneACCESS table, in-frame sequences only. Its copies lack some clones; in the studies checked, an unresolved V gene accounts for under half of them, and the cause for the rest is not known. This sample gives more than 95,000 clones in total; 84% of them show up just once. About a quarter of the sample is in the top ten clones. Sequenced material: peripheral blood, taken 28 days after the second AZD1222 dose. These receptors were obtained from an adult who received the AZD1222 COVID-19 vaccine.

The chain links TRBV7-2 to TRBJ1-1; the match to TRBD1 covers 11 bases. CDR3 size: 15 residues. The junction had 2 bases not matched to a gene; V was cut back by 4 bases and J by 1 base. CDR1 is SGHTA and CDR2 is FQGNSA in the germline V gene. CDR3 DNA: TGTGCCAGCAGCTGGGACAGGGGGGAGAACACTGAAGCTTTCTTT. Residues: CASSWDRGENTEAFF.

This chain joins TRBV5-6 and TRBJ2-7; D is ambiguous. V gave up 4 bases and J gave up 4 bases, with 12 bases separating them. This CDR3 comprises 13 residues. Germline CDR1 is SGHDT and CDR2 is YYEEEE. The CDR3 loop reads CASSHGDGYEQYF. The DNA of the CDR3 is TGTGCCAGCAGCCATGGAGACGGGTACGAGCAGTACTTC.

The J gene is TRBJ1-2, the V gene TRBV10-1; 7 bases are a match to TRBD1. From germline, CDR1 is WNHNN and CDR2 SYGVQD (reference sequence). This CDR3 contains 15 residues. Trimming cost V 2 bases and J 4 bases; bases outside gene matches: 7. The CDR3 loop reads CASSEGPGGLYGYTF. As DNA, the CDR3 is TGCGCCAGCAGTGAGGGTCCAGGGGGGCTCTATGGCTACACCTTC.

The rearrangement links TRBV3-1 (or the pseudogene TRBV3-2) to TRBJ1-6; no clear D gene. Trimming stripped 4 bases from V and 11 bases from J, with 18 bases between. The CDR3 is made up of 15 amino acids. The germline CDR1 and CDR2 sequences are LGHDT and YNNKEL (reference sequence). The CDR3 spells CASSRQTTARAPLHF. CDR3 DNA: TGTGCCAGCAGCCGTCAGACGACCGCTCGGGCACCCCTCCACTTT.

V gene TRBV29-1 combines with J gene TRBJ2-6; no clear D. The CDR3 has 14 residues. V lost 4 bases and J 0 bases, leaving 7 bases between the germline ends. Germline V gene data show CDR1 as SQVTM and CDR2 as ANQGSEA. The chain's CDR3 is CSVGPLSGANVLTF. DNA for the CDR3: TGCAGCGTTGGGCCTCTCTCTGGGGCCAACGTCCTGACTTTC.

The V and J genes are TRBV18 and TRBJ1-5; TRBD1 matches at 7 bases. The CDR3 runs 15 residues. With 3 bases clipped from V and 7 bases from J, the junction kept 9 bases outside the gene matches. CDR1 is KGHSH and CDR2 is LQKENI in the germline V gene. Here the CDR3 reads CASSPRDSPGQPQHF. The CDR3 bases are TGTGCCAGCTCACCCCGGGACAGCCCTGGGCAGCCCCAGCATTTT.

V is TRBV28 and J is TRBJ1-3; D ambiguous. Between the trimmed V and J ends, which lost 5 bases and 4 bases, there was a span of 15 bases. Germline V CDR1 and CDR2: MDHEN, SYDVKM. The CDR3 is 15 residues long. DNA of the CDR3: TGTGCCAGCAGTCGAGCAGTACCCCTGGGAAACACCATATATTTT. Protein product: CASSRAVPLGNTIYF.

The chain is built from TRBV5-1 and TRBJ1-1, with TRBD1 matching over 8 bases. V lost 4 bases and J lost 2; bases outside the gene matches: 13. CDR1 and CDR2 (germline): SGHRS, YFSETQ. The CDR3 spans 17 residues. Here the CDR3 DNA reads TGCGCCAGCAGCCGGGGCGGGGTGGGACAGGACAACACTGAAGCTTTCTTT. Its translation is CASSRGGVGQDNTEAFF. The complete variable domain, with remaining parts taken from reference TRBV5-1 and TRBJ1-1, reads KAGVTQTPRYLIKTRGQQVTLSCSPISGHRSVSWYQQTPGQGLQFLFEYFSETQRNKGNFPGRFSGRQFSNSRSEMNVSTLELGDSALYLCASSRGGVGQDNTEAFFGQGTRLTVV.

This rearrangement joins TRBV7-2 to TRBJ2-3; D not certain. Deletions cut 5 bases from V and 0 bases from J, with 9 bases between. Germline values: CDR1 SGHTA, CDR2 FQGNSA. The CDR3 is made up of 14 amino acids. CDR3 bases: TGTGCCAGCAGCCGTCAGATGAGCACAGATACGCAGTATTTT. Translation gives CASSRQMSTDTQYF.

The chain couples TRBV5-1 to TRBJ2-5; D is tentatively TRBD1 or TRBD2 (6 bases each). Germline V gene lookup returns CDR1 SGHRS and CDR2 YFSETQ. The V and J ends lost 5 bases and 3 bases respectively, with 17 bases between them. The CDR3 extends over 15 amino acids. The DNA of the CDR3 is TGCGCCAGCAGAAGGGGGGTAGCCAACGAAGAGACCCAGTACTTC. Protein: CASRRGVANEETQYF.

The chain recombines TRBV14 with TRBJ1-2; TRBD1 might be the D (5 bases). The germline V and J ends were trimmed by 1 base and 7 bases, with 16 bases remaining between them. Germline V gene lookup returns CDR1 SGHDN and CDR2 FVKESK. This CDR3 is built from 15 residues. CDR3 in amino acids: CASSQGSPGPGGYTF. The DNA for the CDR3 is TGTGCCAGCAGCCAAGGGAGTCCGGGGCCGGGTGGCTACACCTTC.

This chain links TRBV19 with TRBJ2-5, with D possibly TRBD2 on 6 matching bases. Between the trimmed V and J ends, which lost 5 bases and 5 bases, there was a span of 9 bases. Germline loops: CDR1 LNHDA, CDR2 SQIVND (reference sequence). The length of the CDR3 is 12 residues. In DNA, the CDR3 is TGTGCCAGTAGTTTAGGGAGGGAGACCCAGTACTTC. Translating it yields CASSLGRETQYF.

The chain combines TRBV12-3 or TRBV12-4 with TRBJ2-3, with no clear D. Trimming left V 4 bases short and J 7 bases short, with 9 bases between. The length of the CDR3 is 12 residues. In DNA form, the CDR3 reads TGTGCCAGCAGTTCGAGTACTCATACGCAGTATTTT. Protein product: CASSSSTHTQYF.

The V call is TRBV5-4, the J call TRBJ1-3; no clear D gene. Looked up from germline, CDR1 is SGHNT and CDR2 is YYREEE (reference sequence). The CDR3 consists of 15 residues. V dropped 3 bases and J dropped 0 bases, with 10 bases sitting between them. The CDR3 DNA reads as TGTGCCAGCAGCTCGGAGCTAAACTCTGGAAACACCATATATTTT. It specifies CASSSELNSGNTIYF.

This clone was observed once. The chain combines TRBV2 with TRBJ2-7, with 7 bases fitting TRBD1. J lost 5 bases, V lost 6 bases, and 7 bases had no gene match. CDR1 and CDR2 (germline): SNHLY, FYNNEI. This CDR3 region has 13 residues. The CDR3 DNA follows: TGTGCCAGCAGGATGACAGGGATAAACGAGCAGTACTTC. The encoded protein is CASRMTGINEQYF.

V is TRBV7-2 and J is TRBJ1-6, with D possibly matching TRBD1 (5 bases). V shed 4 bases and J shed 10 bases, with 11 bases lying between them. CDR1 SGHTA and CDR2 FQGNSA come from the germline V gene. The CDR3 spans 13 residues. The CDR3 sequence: CASSSQGESPLHF. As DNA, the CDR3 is TGTGCCAGCAGCTCCCAGGGTGAATCACCCCTCCACTTT.

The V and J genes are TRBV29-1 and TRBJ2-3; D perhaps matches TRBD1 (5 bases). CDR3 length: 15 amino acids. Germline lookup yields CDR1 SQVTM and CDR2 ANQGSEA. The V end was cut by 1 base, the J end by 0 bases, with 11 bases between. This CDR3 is CSVEGTGLSTDTQYF. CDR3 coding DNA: TGCAGCGTTGAAGGCACAGGCTTAAGCACAGATACGCAGTATTTT.

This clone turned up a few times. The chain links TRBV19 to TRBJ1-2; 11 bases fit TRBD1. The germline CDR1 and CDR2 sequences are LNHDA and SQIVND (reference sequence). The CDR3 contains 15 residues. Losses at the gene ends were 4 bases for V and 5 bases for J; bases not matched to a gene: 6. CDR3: CASSNPGQGVYGYTF. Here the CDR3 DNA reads TGTGCCAGTAGTAACCCGGGACAGGGGGTTTATGGCTACACCTTC.

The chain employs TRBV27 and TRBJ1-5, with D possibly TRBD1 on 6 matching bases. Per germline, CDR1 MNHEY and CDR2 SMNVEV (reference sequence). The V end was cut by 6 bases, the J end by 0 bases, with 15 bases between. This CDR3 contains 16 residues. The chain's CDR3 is CASSLLGGYSNQPQHF. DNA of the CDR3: TGTGCCAGCAGCCTTTTGGGGGGCTATAGCAATCAGCCCCAGCATTTT.

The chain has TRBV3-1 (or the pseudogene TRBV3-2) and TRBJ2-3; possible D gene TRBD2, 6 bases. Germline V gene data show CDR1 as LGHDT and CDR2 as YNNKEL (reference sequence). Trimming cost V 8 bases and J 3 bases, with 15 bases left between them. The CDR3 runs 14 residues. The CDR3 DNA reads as TGTGCCAGCGGCCGGGACTTCACGACAGATACGCAGTATTTT. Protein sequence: CASGRDFTTDTQYF.

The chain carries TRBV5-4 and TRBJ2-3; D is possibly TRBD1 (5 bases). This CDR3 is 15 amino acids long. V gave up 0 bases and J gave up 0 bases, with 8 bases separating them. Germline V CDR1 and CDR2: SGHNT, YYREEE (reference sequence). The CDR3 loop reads CASSLEGSSTDTQYF. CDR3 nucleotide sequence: TGTGCCAGCAGCTTGGAGGGGTCTAGCACAGATACGCAGTATTTT.

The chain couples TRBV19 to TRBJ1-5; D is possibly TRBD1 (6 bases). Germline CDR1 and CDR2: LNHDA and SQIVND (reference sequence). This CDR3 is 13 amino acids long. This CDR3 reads CATRRGANQPQHF. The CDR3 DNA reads TGTGCGACCCGGAGGGGGGCAAATCAGCCCCAGCATTTT.

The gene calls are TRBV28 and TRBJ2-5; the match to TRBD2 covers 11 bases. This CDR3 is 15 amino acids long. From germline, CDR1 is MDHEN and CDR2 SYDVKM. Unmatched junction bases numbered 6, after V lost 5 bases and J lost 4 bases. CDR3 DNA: TGTGCCAGCAGTCCGCGACTAGCGGGATCAGAGACCCAGTACTTC. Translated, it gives CASSPRLAGSETQYF.

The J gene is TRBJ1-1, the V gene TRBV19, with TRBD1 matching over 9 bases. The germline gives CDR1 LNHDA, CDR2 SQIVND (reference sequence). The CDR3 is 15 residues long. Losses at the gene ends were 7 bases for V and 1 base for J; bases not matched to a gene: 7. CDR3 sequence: CASTGQGTTNTEAFF. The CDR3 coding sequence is TGTGCCAGTACCGGACAGGGGACGACGAACACTGAAGCTTTCTTT.